The T cell receptor (beta chain) under discussion was sequenced for a study of blood T cell repertoires in COVID-19. Study context: Some COVID-19 samples were acute and others convalescent; all came from the United States, Italy and Spain.

This clone was counted at least ten times. This specimen includes other DNA sequences encoding the same CDR3. Here immunoSEQ multiplex PCR was the method, and the copy in TCRdb shows in-frame clones only, minus some. The sample has 340,000 or so clones; over 70% are singletons. CDR3 length equals 11 residues. Trimming shortened V by 4 bases and J by 5 bases, and 5 bases separated the two germline ends. Germline-derived CDR1 and CDR2 are SGHDT and YYEEEE. The origin of this receptor is a man aged 25 to 40 with active or convalescent COVID-19. The V call is TRBV5-6, the J call TRBJ2-3; perhaps TRBD1 as D (5 bases). The sequenced material came from peripheral blood. The CDR3 DNA is TGTGCCAGCAGCAGGGGAGATACGCAGTATTTT. Translated, it gives CASSRGDTQYF.